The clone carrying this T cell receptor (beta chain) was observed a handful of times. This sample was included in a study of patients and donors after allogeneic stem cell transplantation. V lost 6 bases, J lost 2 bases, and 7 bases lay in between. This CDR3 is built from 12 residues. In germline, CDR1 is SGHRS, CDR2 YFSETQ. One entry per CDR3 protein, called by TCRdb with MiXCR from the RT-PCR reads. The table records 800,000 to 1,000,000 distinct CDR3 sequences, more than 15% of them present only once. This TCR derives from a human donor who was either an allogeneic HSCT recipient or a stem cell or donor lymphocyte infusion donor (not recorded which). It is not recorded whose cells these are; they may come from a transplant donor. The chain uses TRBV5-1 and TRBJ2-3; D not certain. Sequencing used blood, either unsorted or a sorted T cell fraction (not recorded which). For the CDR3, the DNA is TGCGCCAGCATCGACAACACAGATACGCAGTATTTT. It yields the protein CASIDNTDTQYF. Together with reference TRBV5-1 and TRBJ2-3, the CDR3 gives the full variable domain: KAGVTQTPRYLIKTRGQQVTLSCSPISGHRSVSWYQQTPGQGLQFLFEYFSETQRNKGNFPGRFSGRQFSNSRSEMNVSTLELGDSALYLCASIDNTDTQYFGPGTRLTVL.